The 21 T cell receptor beta chains reported below all come from one sample, sequenced in a study of T cell changes during pregnancy in multiple sclerosis. Only in-frame clones appear in the TCRdb table, and some are missing; sequencing was by immunoSEQ multiplex PCR. The sample has about 110,000 clones; about 89% are singletons. Here the sequenced sample was peripheral blood, taken before pregnancy. The receptor set was obtained from a female donor with multiple sclerosis, enrolled in a pregnancy study.

V gene TRBV10-3 combines with J gene TRBJ2-3; possible D gene TRBD2, 6 bases. The CDR3 runs to 16 residues. V was pared by 8 bases and J by 0 bases, with 18 bases between. Germline CDR1 and CDR2: ENHRY and SYGVKD. CDR3 sequence reads: CAIAPLAVISTDTQYF. CDR3 nucleotides: TGTGCCATCGCGCCATTAGCGGTTATTAGCACAGATACGCAGTATTTT.

This sequence joins TRBV30 and TRBJ2-1; D not resolved. V was pared by 2 bases and J by 1 base, with 18 bases between. Germline V gene sequence: CDR1 GTSNPN, CDR2 SVGIG (reference sequence). The CDR3 spans 17 residues. In nucleotides, the CDR3 is TGTGCCTGGAGTCGCCCCTTTAGAGGTGGTTCCTACAATGAGCAGTTCTTC. Residues: CAWSRPFRGGSYNEQFF.

The V and J genes are TRBV4-3 and TRBJ2-7; 8 bases map to TRBD1. The CDR3 has 16 residues. The J segment lost 0 bases and the V segment lost 2 bases, leaving 6 bases of the junction unmatched. Germline V gene data show CDR1 as LGHNA and CDR2 as YSLEER. CDR3 residues: CASSQWGTGLSYEQYF. The DNA for the CDR3 is TGCGCCAGCAGCCAATGGGGGACAGGCCTCTCCTACGAGCAGTACTTC.

The chain combines TRBV6-1 with TRBJ2-3; 10 bases match TRBD2. This CDR3 spans 18 amino acids. V shed 4 bases, J shed 2 bases, and the junction held 12 bases outside the gene matches. The V gene's germline CDR1 is MNHNS and CDR2 SASEGT. The CDR3, as DNA: TGTGCCAGCAGTGTCAATTCGATACTAGCGGGGTTCACAGATACGCAGTATTTT. Protein product: CASSVNSILAGFTDTQYF.

The rearrangement links TRBV9 to TRBJ1-2; maybe TRBD1 (5 bases). V was clipped by 4 bases and J by 1 base, with 17 bases between them. The CDR3 sequence is 16 residues long. The germline CDR1 and CDR2 sequences are SGDLS and YYNGEE. The CDR3 protein is CASSFGGEGFNYGYTF. For the CDR3, the DNA is TGTGCCAGCAGCTTTGGAGGGGAGGGTTTTAACTATGGCTACACCTTC.

The J gene is TRBJ2-1, the V gene TRBV9, with TRBD2 matching 8 bases. After removal of 0 bases from V and 2 bases from J, the junction contained 10 bases not matched to a gene. In germline, CDR1 is SGDLS, CDR2 YYNGEE. The CDR3 totals 18 residues. The CDR3 DNA follows: TGTGCCAGCAGCGTAGGAGGGGGGGGACTAGGGGCCTACAATGAGCAGTTCTTC. It encodes CASSVGGGGLGAYNEQFF.

This chain connects TRBV7-2 to TRBJ1-4; D possibly corresponds to TRBD1 (5 bases). The germline CDR1 and CDR2 sequences are SGHTA and FQGNSA. The CDR3 is 13 amino acids. The V end was cut by 5 bases, the J end by 8 bases, with 12 bases between. Here the CDR3 reads CASSPIGAEKLFF. In DNA, the CDR3 is TGTGCCAGCAGCCCAATAGGGGCCGAAAAACTGTTTTTT.

V usage is TRBV27 and J usage is TRBJ1-6; 7 positions agree with TRBD1. V lost 5 bases to trimming and J lost 12 bases; unmatched junction nucleotides: 7. There are 13 residues in the CDR3. Per germline, CDR1 MNHEY and CDR2 SMNVEV (reference sequence). The CDR3 sequence is CASSDLRDRPLHF. In DNA, the CDR3 is TGTGCCAGCAGTGACCTACGGGACAGACCCCTCCACTTT.

About this clone: The sample contains more than one DNA sequence encoding this CDR3. V usage is TRBV9 and J usage is TRBJ2-3, with TRBD2 identical over 12 bases. J gave up 7 bases and V 2 bases, and 14 bases lay outside the gene matches. This CDR3 comprises 18 residues. The germline V gene has CDR1 SGDLS and CDR2 YYNGEE. The CDR3 is CASSVSPKLAGGDYTQYF. In DNA form, the CDR3 reads TGTGCCAGCAGCGTTTCTCCTAAGCTAGCGGGAGGGGATTATACGCAGTATTTT.

The chain has TRBV7-3 and TRBJ2-5; 8 bases map to TRBD2. The CDR3 runs 15 residues. Germline V gene lookup returns CDR1 SGHTA and CDR2 FQGTGA. V trimming: 6 bases; J trimming: 2 bases; junction bases outside the gene matches: 8. Written as DNA, the CDR3 is TGTGCCAGCAGGGGGAGCGGGGGTAATCAAGAGACCCAGTACTTC. Translation gives CASRGSGGNQETQYF.

The rearrangement uses TRBV11-2 and TRBJ2-1; 8 nucleotides align to TRBD2. In germline, CDR1 is SGHAT, CDR2 FQNNGV. The V gene end was trimmed by 5 bases and the J gene end by 0 bases; junction bases not matched to a gene: 6. The CDR3 loop spans 16 amino acids. The CDR3 here is CASSTSSGPSYNEQFF. The CDR3 region has the DNA TGTGCCAGCAGCACATCTAGCGGGCCCTCCTACAATGAGCAGTTCTTC.

V usage is TRBV15 and J usage is TRBJ2-7; no clear D. Looked up from germline, CDR1 is LNHNV and CDR2 is YYDKDF (reference sequence). The ends were cut back, 5 bases at V and 3 bases at J, with 11 bases in the middle. This CDR3 has 13 residues. Here the CDR3 reads CATSLPPNYEQYF. The DNA of the CDR3 is TGTGCCACCAGCCTTCCTCCTAACTACGAGCAGTACTTC.

The J gene is TRBJ1-3, the V gene TRBV7-2; no reliable D call. The V end was cut by 2 bases, the J end by 0 bases, with 8 bases between. Germline values: CDR1 SGHTA, CDR2 FQGNSA. The CDR3 loop spans 15 amino acids. The DNA for the CDR3 is TGTGCCAGCAGCTTACGCGGAGACTCTGGAAACACCATATATTTT. Amino acid sequence: CASSLRGDSGNTIYF.

The chain carries TRBV5-6 and TRBJ1-1; the D is unclear. CDR3 length: 13 amino acids. CDR1 is SGHDT, CDR2 YYEEEE, per germline. Trimming removed 0 bases from V and 1 base from J, with 4 bases in between. The CDR3 bases are TGTGCCAGCAGCTTGGGCGAGAACACTGAAGCTTTCTTT. Translating gives CASSLGENTEAFF.

The chain carries TRBV7-2 and TRBJ2-1; D unresolved. This CDR3 has 13 amino acids. The V end was cut by 1 base, the J end by 4 bases, with 5 bases between. Germline-derived CDR1 and CDR2 are SGHTA and FQGNSA. The CDR3 spells CASSLVLYNEQFF. DNA for the CDR3: TGTGCCAGCAGCTTAGTTCTTTACAATGAGCAGTTCTTC.

This rearrangement joins TRBV27 to TRBJ1-2; D is unresolved. CDR1 and CDR2 from the germline V gene are MNHEY and SMNVEV (reference sequence). The CDR3 loop spans 13 amino acids. V was pared by 6 bases and J by 4 bases, with 12 bases between. The CDR3 reads CASSPRMGYGYTF. For the CDR3, the DNA is TGTGCCAGCAGCCCCAGGATGGGCTATGGCTACACCTTC.

The chain links TRBV18 to TRBJ2-5; 7 nucleotides align to TRBD1. Unmatched junction bases numbered 4, after V lost 5 bases and J lost 1 base. Germline V lookup: CDR1 KGHSH, CDR2 LQKENI. The CDR3 consists of 14 residues. CDR3 bases: TGTGCCAGCTCATTGACAGGGTTCCAAGAGACCCAGTACTTC. This encodes CASSLTGFQETQYF.

This rearrangement joins TRBV30 to TRBJ1-2; unclear D gene. CDR1 is GTSNPN and CDR2 is SVGIG in the germline V gene (reference sequence). This CDR3 has 12 residues. Trimming removed 3 bases from V and 7 bases from J, with 12 bases in between. CDR3: CAWRQTDIGYTF. DNA of the CDR3: TGTGCCTGGAGGCAGACCGACATTGGCTACACCTTC.

This sequence joins TRBV9 and TRBJ2-2, with a weak D call TRBD2 (5 bases). The germline V gene has CDR1 SGDLS and CDR2 YYNGEE. Between the trimmed V and J ends, which lost 4 bases and 1 base, there was a span of 11 bases. The CDR3 consists of 15 residues. The CDR3: CASSSLAVNTGELFF. CDR3 in DNA: TGTGCCAGCAGCAGTCTAGCTGTGAACACCGGGGAGCTGTTTTTT. Complete variable domain (other parts from reference TRBV9 and TRBJ2-2): DSGVTQTPKHLITATGQRVTLRCSPRSGDLSVYWYQQSLDQGLQFLIQYYNGEERAKGNILERFSAQQFPDLHSELNLSSLELGDSALYFCASSSLAVNTGELFFGEGSRLTVL.

This clone came up once. The rearrangement links TRBV2 to TRBJ2-1, with 7 bases aligning to TRBD1. The CDR3 is 13 amino acids. J gave up 8 bases and V 7 bases, and 8 bases lay outside the gene matches. Germline V gives CDR1 SNHLY, CDR2 FYNNEI. In DNA form, the CDR3 reads TGTGCCAGCAACGCTGACAGGGTACATGAGCAGTTCTTC. Its protein is CASNADRVHEQFF.

CDR3 sequence: CASSNLGGSNYGYTF. The CDR3 region has the DNA TGTGCCAGTAGTAACTTGGGAGGCTCTAACTATGGCTACACCTTC. The chain is built from TRBV19 and TRBJ1-2; the D is unclear. V lost 4 bases to trimming and J lost 0 bases, with 12 bases between them. This CDR3 comprises 15 residues. CDR1 is LNHDA and CDR2 is SQIVND in the germline V gene (reference sequence).